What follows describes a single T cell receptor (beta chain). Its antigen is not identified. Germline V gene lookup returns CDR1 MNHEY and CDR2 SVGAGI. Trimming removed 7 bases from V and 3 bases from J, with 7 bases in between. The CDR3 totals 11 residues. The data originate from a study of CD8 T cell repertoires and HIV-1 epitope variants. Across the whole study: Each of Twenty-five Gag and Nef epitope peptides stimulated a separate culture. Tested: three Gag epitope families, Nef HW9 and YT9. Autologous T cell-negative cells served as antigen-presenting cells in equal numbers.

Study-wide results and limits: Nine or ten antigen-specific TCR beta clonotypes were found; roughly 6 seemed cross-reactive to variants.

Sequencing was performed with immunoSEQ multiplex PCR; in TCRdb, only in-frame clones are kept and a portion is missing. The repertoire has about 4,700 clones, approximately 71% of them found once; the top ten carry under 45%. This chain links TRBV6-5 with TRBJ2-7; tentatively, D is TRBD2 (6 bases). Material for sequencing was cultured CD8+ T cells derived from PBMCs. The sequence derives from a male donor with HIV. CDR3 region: CASMGGYEQYF. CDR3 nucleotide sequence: TGTGCCAGCATGGGGGGCTACGAGCAGTACTTC.